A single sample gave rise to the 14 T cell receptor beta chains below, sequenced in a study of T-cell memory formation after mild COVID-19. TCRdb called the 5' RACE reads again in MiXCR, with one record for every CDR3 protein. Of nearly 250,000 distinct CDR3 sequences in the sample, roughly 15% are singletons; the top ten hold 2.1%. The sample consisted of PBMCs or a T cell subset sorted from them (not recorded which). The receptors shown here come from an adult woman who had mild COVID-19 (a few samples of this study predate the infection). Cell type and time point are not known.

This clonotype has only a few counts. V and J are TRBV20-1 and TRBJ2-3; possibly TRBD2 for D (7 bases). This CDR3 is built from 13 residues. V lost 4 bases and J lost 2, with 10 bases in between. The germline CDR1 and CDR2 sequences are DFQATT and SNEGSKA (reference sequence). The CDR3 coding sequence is TGCAGTGCTAAAGGGGGGGCCACAGATACGCAGTATTTT. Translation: CSAKGGATDTQYF.

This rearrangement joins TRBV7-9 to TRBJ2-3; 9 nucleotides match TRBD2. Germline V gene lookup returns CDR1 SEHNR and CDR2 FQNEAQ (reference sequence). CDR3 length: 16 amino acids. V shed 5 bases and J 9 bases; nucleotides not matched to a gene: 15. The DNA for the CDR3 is TGTGCCAGCAGCCGCCCAGCTGGTAGCGGGAGTGGCACGCAGTATTTT. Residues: CASSRPAGSGSGTQYF.

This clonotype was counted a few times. Here the CDR3 reads CSVEDPGVTEAFF. The CDR3 DNA follows: TGCAGCGTTGAAGATCCAGGGGTCACTGAAGCTTTCTTT. The rearrangement joins TRBV29-1 to TRBJ1-1; the D gene is possibly TRBD1 (6 bases). Looked up from germline, CDR1 is SQVTM and CDR2 is ANQGSEA. The CDR3 runs to 13 residues. The germline V and J ends were trimmed by 0 bases and 4 bases, with 9 bases remaining between them. Based on the CDR3 plus reference TRBV29-1 and TRBJ1-1, the full variable domain is SAVISQKPSRDICQRGTSLTIQCQVDSQVTMMFWYRQQPGQSLTLIATANQGSEATYESGFVIDKFPISRPNLTFSTLTVSNMSPEDSSIYLCSVEDPGVTEAFFGQGTRLTVV.

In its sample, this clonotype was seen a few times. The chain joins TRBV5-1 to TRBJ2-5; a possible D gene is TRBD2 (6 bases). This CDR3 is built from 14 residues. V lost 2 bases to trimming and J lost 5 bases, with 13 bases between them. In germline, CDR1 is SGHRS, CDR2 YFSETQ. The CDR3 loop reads CASSFEGEVETQYF. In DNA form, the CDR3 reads TGCGCCAGCAGCTTTGAAGGGGAGGTTGAGACCCAGTACTTC.

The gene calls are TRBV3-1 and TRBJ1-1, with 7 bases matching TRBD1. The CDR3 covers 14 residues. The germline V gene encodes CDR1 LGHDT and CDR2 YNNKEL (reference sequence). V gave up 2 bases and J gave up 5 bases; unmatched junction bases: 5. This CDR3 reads CASSQRGRMTEAFF. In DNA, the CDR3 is TGTGCCAGCAGCCAAAGGGGGCGAATGACTGAAGCTTTCTTT.

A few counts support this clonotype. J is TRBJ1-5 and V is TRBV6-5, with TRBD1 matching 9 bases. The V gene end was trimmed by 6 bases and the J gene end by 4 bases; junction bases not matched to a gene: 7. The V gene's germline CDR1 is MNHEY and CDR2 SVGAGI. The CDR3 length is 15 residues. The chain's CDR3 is CASSPTGGRNQPQHF. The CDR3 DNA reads TGTGCCAGCAGCCCAACAGGGGGCAGGAATCAGCCCCAGCATTTT.

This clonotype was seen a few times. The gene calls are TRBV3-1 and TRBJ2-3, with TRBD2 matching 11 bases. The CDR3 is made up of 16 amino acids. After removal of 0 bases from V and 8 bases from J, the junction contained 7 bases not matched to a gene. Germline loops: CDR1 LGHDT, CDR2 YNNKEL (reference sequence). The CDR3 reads CASSQEGGTSGGTQYF. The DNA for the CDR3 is TGTGCCAGCAGCCAAGAAGGAGGGACTAGCGGAGGTACGCAGTATTTT.

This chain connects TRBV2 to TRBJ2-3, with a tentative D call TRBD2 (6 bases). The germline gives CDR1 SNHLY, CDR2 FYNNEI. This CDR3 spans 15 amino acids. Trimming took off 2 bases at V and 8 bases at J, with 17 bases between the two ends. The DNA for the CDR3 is TGTGCCAGCAGTGAAAGGCTAGCGCTGAAGGGTACGCAGTATTTT. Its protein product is CASSERLALKGTQYF.

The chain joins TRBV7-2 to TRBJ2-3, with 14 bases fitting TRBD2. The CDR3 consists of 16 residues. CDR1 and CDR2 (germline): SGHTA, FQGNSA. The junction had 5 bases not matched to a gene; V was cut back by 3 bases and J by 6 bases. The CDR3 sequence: CASSLGLAGARDTQYF. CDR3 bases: TGTGCCAGCAGCTTGGGACTAGCGGGAGCACGGGATACGCAGTATTTT.

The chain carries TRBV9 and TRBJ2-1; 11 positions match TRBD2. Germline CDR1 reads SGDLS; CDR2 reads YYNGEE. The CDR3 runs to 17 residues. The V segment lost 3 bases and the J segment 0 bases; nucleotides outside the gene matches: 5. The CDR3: CASSATSGVFSYNEQFF. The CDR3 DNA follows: TGTGCCAGCAGCGCGACTAGCGGGGTGTTCTCCTACAATGAGCAGTTCTTC.

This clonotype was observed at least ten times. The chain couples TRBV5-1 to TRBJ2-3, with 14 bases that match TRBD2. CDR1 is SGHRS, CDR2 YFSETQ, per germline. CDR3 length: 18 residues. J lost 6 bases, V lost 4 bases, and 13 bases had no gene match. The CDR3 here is CASSQGLAGARPRDTQYF. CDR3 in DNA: TGCGCCAGCAGCCAGGGACTAGCGGGGGCCCGGCCTAGGGATACGCAGTATTTT.

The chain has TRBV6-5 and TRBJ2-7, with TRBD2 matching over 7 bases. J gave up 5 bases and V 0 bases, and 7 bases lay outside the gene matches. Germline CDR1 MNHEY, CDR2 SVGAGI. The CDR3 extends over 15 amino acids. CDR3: CASSYSGREVDEQYF. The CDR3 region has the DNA TGTGCCAGCAGTTACTCGGGGAGGGAAGTCGACGAGCAGTACTTC.

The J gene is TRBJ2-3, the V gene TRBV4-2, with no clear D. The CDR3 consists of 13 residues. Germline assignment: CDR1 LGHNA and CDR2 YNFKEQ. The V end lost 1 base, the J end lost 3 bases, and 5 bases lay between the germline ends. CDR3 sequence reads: CASSQAVTDTQYF. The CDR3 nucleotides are TGTGCCAGCAGCCAAGCCGTTACAGATACGCAGTATTTT.

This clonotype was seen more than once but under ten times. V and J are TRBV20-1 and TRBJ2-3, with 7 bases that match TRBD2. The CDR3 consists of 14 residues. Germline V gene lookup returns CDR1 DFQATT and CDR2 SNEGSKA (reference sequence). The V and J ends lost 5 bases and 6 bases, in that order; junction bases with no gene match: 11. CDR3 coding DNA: TGCAGTGCTGGGGACGGACTAGTGGCTGATACGCAGTATTTT. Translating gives CSAGDGLVADTQYF.